One T cell receptor beta chain is described in this entry. Its antigen is as yet unknown. The germline V and J ends were trimmed by 5 bases and 7 bases, with 17 bases remaining between them. This CDR3 spans 15 amino acids. CDR1 is SGHVS and CDR2 is FNYEAQ in the germline V gene. The record originates from a study of CD8+CD57+ T cells in acquired aplastic anemia. About the study: Sorted CD4+ and CD8+ cells yielded DNA averaging around 3.2 ug. Study results and caveats: Comparison of patients with controls identified some 29 shared CD8+ CDR3 sequences.

CD8+CD57+ cell expansion, shown by flow cytometry, had occurred in the patients selected for sequencing. Genomic DNA constituted the template upon which TCR beta VDJ and CDR3 profiling was performed. Each CDR3 protein gets one entry after TCRdb re-called the reads with MiXCR. The sample shows approximately 130,000 distinct CDR3 sequences, under 60% of them seen only once. The receptor was derived from a human donor with aplastic anemia. The gene calls are TRBV7-6 and TRBJ2-2, with D hard to call. Sequences were obtained from sorted CD4+, CD8+, or CD8+CD57+ T cells (not recorded which) from PBMCs. CDR3 DNA: TGTGCCAGCAGCCCCACGAGAACCCAGTTCGGGGAGCTGTTTTTT. Translated: CASSPTRTQFGELFF. Variable domain in full (rest from reference TRBV7-6 and TRBJ2-2): GAGVSQSPRYKVTKRGQDVALRCDPISGHVSLYWYRQALGQGPEFLTYFNYEAQQDKSGLPNDRFSAERPEGSISTLTIQRTEQRDSAMYRCASSPTRTQFGELFFGEGSRLTVL.